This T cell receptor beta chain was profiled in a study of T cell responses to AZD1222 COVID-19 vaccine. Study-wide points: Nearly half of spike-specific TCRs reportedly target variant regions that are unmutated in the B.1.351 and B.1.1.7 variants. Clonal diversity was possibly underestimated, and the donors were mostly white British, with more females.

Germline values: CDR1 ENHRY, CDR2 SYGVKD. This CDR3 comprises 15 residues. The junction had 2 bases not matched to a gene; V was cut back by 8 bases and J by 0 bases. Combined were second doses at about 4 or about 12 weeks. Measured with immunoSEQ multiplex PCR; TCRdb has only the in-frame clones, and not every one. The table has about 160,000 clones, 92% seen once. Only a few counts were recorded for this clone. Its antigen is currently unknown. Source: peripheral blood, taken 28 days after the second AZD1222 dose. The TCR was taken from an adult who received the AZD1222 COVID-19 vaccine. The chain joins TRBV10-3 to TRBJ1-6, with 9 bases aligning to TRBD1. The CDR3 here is CAIGTGSSYNSPLHF. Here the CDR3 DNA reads TGTGCCATCGGGACAGGGAGCTCCTATAATTCACCCCTCCACTTT.